This T cell receptor beta chain was recorded in a study of CD8+CD57+ T cells in acquired aplastic anemia. Genomic DNA templated the TCR beta VDJ and CDR3 profiling. MiXCR, run by TCRdb on the reads, gives a single entry per CDR3 protein. The repertoire holds some 200,000 distinct CDR3 sequences, with around half as singletons. Patients chosen for sequencing had CD8+CD57+ cells that had expanded, as shown by flow cytometry. The CDR3 length is 14 residues. The germline gives CDR1 LNHDA, CDR2 SQIVND (reference sequence). After removal of 2 bases from V and 6 bases from J, the junction contained 5 bases not matched to a gene.

The clonotype was recovered from a human donor with aplastic anemia. J is TRBJ1-2 and V is TRBV19; TRBD1 matches 8 bases. The sequenced material came from sorted CD4+, CD8+, or CD8+CD57+ T cells (not recorded which) from PBMCs. The CDR3 DNA follows: TGTGCCAGTAGTATAACCCGGGACAGGCATGGCTACACCTTC. Protein product: CASSITRDRHGYTF.